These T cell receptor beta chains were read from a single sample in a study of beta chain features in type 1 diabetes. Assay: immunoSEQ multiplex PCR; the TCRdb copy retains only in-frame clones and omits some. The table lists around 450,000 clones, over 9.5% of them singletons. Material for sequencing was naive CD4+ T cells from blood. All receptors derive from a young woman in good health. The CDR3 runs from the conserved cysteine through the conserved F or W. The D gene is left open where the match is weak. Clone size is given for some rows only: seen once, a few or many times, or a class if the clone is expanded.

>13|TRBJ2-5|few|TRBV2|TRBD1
CASTWDRQETQYF
TGTGCCAGCACTTGGGACAGACAAGAGACCCAGTACTTC
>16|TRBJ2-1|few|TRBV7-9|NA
CASSFDPGHVYNEQFF
TGTGCCAGCAGCTTTGATCCGGGACATGTCTACAATGAGCAGTTCTTC
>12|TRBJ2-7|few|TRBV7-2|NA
CASSLGVGEQYF
TGTGCCAGCAGCTTAGGGGTCGGGGAGCAGTACTTC
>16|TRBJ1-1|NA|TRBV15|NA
CATSSLKAITGSEAFF
TGTGCCACCAGCAGCTTGAAGGCCATAACGGGATCTGAAGCTTTCTTT
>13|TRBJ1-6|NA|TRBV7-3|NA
CASSLGSNSPLHF
TGTGCCAGCAGCTTAGGATCGAATTCACCCCTCCACTTT
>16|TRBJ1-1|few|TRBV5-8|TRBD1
CASSGRTGGGTTEAFF
TGTGCCAGCAGCGGAAGGACAGGGGGCGGTACCACTGAAGCTTTCTTT
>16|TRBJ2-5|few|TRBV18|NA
CASSPSYATLGETQYF
TGTGCCAGCTCACCATCTTACGCGACCCTGGGGGAGACCCAGTACTTC
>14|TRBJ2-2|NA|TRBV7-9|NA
CASSLALQAGELFF
TGTGCCAGCAGCTTAGCGTTGCAAGCCGGGGAGCTGTTTTTT
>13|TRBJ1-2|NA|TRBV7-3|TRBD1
CASSPGQGRGYTF
TGTGCCAGCAGTCCAGGACAGGGCCGTGGCTACACCTTC
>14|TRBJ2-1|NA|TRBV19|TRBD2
CASTGSGEYNEQFF
TGTGCCAGTACTGGTAGCGGGGAGTACAATGAGCAGTTCTTC
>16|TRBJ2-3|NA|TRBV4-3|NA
CASSQDWAVSTDTQYF
TGCGCCAGCAGCCAAGATTGGGCAGTAAGCACAGATACGCAGTATTTT
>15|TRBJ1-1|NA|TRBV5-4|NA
CASSFNGDGNTEAFF
TGTGCCAGCAGCTTTAATGGAGACGGGAACACTGAAGCTTTCTTT
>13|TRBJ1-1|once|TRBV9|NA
CASSVVGVAEAFF
TGTGCCAGCAGCGTAGTCGGTGTCGCTGAAGCTTTCTTT
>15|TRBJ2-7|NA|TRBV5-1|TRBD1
CASSRLGDRGHEQYF
TGCGCCAGCAGCCGTCTAGGAGACAGGGGCCACGAGCAGTACTTC
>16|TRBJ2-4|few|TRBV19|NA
CASSISRVEAKNIQYF
TGTGCCAGTAGTATTTCCAGGGTAGAAGCCAAAAACATTCAGTACTTC
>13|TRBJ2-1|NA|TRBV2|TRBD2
CASTAWGGYEQFF
TGTGCCAGCACCGCTTGGGGGGGATATGAGCAGTTCTTC
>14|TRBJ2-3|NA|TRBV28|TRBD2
CASSLPRGEDTQYF
TGTGCCAGCAGCCTCCCTCGGGGGGAAGATACGCAGTATTTT
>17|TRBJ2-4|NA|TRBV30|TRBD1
CACTSKGTGGGQDIQYF
TGTGCCTGCACGAGCAAAGGGACAGGGGGCGGTCAAGACATTCAGTACTTC
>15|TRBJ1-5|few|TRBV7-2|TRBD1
CASSLATGVNQPQHF
TGTGCCAGCAGCTTAGCGACAGGGGTCAATCAGCCCCAGCATTTT
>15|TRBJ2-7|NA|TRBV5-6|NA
CASSLGSVQGYEQYF
TGTGCCAGCAGCTTGGGGTCCGTACAGGGCTACGAGCAGTACTTC
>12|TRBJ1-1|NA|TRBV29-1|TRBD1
CSVGTGNTEAFF
TGCAGCGTGGGGACAGGGAACACTGAAGCTTTCTTT
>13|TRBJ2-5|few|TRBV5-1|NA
CASSTRAKETQYF
TGCGCCAGCAGTACCCGGGCCAAAGAGACCCAGTACTTC
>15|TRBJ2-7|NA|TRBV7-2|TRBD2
CASSFRAGGPYEQYF
TGTGCCAGCAGCTTTCGGGCGGGAGGTCCCTACGAGCAGTACTTC
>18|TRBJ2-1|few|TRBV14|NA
CASRPLRWSRGSHNEQFF
TGTGCCAGCAGACCCCTTCGGTGGTCAAGGGGGTCCCACAATGAGCAGTTCTTC
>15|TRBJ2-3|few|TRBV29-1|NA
CSVELQGRRTDTQYF
TGCAGCGTTGAGTTGCAGGGCCGGAGAACAGATACGCAGTATTTT
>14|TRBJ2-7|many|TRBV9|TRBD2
CASSVGAGTYEQYF
TGTGCCAGCAGCGTAGGAGCGGGGACCTACGAGCAGTACTTC
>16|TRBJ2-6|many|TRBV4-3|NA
CASSQKTGTGANVLTF
TGCGCCAGCAGCCAAAAAACAGGGACTGGGGCCAACGTCCTGACTTTC
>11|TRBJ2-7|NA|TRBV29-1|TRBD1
CSVADRGGQYF
TGCAGCGTGGCTGACAGGGGGGGGCAGTACTTC
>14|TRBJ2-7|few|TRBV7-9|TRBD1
CASSFTGTGYEQYF
TGTGCCAGCAGCTTTACCGGGACAGGGTACGAGCAGTACTTC
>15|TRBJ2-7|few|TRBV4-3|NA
CASSQEMEGRDEQYF
TGCGCCAGCAGCCAAGAAATGGAGGGGCGAGATGAGCAGTACTTC
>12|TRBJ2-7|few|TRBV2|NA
CASMEALYEQYF
TGTGCCAGCATGGAGGCCCTCTACGAGCAGTACTTC
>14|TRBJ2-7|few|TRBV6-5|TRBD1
CASKGDRGAYEQYF
TGTGCCAGCAAAGGGGACAGGGGGGCCTACGAGCAGTACTTC
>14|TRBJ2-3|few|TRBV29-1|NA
CSVELDVRTDTQYF
TGCAGCGTTGAATTGGACGTGAGGACAGATACGCAGTATTTT
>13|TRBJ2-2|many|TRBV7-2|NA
CASSLSATGELFF
TGTGCCAGCAGCTTATCTGCGACCGGGGAGCTGTTTTTT
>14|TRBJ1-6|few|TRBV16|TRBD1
CASSRGTGNAPLHF
TGTGCCAGCAGCAGAGGGACAGGGAATGCACCCCTCCACTTT
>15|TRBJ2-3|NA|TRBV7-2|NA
CASSLVVLRRDTQYF
TGTGCCAGCAGCTTAGTGGTACTCCGACGGGATACGCAGTATTTT
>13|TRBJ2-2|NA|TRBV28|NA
CATLRANTGELFF
TGTGCCACGCTCCGAGCGAACACCGGGGAGCTGTTTTTT
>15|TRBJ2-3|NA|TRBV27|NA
CASSSYTTSTDTQYF
TGTGCCAGCAGTTCCTACACTACTAGCACAGATACGCAGTATTTT
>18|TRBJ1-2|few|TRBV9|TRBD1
CASARGQGNVKSNYGYTF
TGTGCCAGCGCCCGGGGACAGGGGAATGTGAAGTCGAACTATGGCTACACCTTC
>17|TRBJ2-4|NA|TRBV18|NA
CASSPSQRVLGGNIQYF
TGTGCCAGCTCACCTAGTCAGCGCGTATTAGGTGGAAACATTCAGTACTTC
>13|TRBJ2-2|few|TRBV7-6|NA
CASRGTLTGELFF
TGTGCCAGCAGGGGAACCCTCACCGGGGAGCTGTTTTTT
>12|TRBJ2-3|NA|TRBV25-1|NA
CASSGLTDTQYF
TGTGCCAGCAGTGGACTAACAGATACGCAGTATTTT
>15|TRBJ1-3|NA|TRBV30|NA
CAWRPLGGSGNTIYF
TGTGCCTGGAGGCCCCTGGGGGGCTCTGGAAACACCATATATTTT
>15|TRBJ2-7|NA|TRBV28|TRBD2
CASSLLGTRAYEQYF
TGTGCCAGCAGTTTATTGGGGACTAGAGCCTACGAGCAGTACTTC
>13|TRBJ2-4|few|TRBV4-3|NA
CASSQVGGSIQYF
TGCGCCAGCAGCCAAGTAGGGGGAAGCATTCAGTACTTC
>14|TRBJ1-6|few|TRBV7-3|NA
CASSLSGVNSPLHF
TGTGCCAGCAGCTTAAGTGGGGTTAATTCACCCCTCCACTTT
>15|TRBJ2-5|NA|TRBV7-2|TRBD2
CASSLGGRATETQYF
TGTGCCAGCAGTTTAGGCGGGAGGGCCACAGAGACCCAGTACTTC
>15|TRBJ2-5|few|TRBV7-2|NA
CASSLRTLAGETQYF
TGTGCCAGCAGCTTACGGACTCTAGCCGGAGAGACCCAGTACTTC